This TCR beta chain emerged from a study of shared clonotypes between healthy human individuals. Study findings and constraints: Exclusively blood specimens were collected; tissue repertoires likely differ. Naive subsets usually exceeded memory subsets in estimated richness.

This clone was picked up many times. Its antigen is not known. Libraries were prepared by immunoSEQ multiplex PCR; TCRdb keeps only in-frame clonotypes and omits some of them. Here the sample spans 85,000 to 100,000 clones, roughly 69% being singletons. The CDR3 covers 13 residues. CDR1 MRHNA and CDR2 SNTAGT come from the germline V gene. V was cut by 4 bases and J by 2 bases, with 5 bases left in between. The source of this sequence is a man aged 30-40 years in good health. The chain is built from TRBV6-4 and TRBJ2-2, with D unclear. Sequencing was done on a sample of memory CD8+ T cells sorted from blood. Documented subset: CD45RO+ cells pooled with CCR7-negative TemRA cells. The CDR3 region is CASSGDNTGELFF. CDR3 DNA: TGTGCCAGCAGTGGCGACAACACCGGGGAGCTGTTTTTT.